The 17 T cell receptor beta chains below all came from one sample that was sequenced in a study of blood T cell repertoires in COVID-19. The repertoire was sequenced with immunoSEQ multiplex PCR; TCRdb's copy has only in-frame clones and lacks some. There are roughly 90,000 clones in the sample; roughly 90% occur only once, and roughly 1.5% lies in the top ten. The sequenced sample consisted of peripheral blood. These receptors were taken from a human donor with active COVID-19. The donor label of this sample is uncertain.

The chain couples TRBV11-2 to TRBJ2-5; 8 bases line up with TRBD2. The junction had 13 bases not matched to a gene; V was cut back by 0 bases and J by 1 base. The CDR3 runs 19 residues. Germline V gene lookup returns CDR1 SGHAT and CDR2 FQNNGV. The CDR3 loop is CASSLDPIRLAGGQETQYF. CDR3 coding DNA: TGTGCCAGCAGCTTAGACCCGATAAGGTTGGCGGGAGGCCAAGAGACCCAGTACTTC.

This clone has only one observation. This chain uses TRBV6-5 with TRBJ2-7, with D perhaps matching TRBD2 (5 bases). Between the trimmed V and J ends, which lost 8 bases and 2 bases, there was a span of 10 bases. Germline V gene lookup returns CDR1 MNHEY and CDR2 SVGAGI. This CDR3 is built from 12 residues. The CDR3 bases are TGTGCCAGCCGGAGGTTTACCTACGAGCAGTACTTC. Amino acids: CASRRFTYEQYF.

The chain employs TRBV5-1 and TRBJ2-5; 13 bases are shared with TRBD2. This CDR3 contains 15 residues. With 5 bases clipped from V and 4 bases from J, the junction kept 5 bases outside the gene matches. Germline V gene lookup returns CDR1 SGHRS and CDR2 YFSETQ. The CDR3 is CASRTSGGMRETQYF. The CDR3 nucleotides read TGCGCCAGCAGGACTAGCGGGGGGATGAGAGAGACCCAGTACTTC.

J is TRBJ1-6 and V is TRBV15; D perhaps matches TRBD1 (6 bases). The CDR3 is made up of 18 amino acids. Germline V CDR1 and CDR2: LNHNV, YYDKDF (reference sequence). V was trimmed by 2 bases and J by 5 bases, leaving 19 bases between them. The CDR3 sequence: CATSRSNAIGQHNSPLHF. In nucleotides, the CDR3 is TGTGCCACCAGCAGATCCAACGCAATCGGACAGCATAATTCACCCCTCCACTTT.

The rearrangement uses TRBV11-1 and TRBJ2-1; 8 bases align to TRBD1. This CDR3 has 16 residues. Trimming took 5 bases from V and 4 from J; bases not matched to a gene: 10. In germline, CDR1 is SGHAT, CDR2 FQDESV (reference sequence). The CDR3 DNA follows: TGTGCCAGCAGCCCATCGACAGGGGCCAAATACAATGAGCAGTTCTTC. Translation: CASSPSTGAKYNEQFF.

The rearrangement uses TRBV4-1 and TRBJ2-7, with 8 bases lining up with TRBD1. V was clipped by 1 base and J by 3 bases; unmatched bases: 2. Germline V gene data show CDR1 as MGHRA and CDR2 as YSYEKL. The CDR3 loop spans 14 amino acids. CDR3 region: CASSQGDRLYEQYF. The CDR3 region has the DNA TGCGCCAGCAGCCAAGGGGACAGGCTCTACGAGCAGTACTTC.

J is TRBJ1-2 and V is TRBV10-2; no definite D call. This CDR3 spans 12 amino acids. V dropped 6 bases and J dropped 7 bases, with 12 bases sitting between them. The germline V gene encodes CDR1 WSHSY and CDR2 SAAADI. The CDR3 DNA follows: TGCGCCAGCAGCGACACAGCGGGTGGCTACACCTTC. Its translation is CASSDTAGGYTF.

This chain links TRBV19 with TRBJ1-5, with 7 bases identical to TRBD1. The junction had 3 bases not matched to a gene; V was cut back by 1 base and J by 3 bases. The CDR3 sequence is 15 residues long. Germline V gene sequence: CDR1 LNHDA, CDR2 SQIVND (reference sequence). The CDR3, as DNA: TGTGCCAGTAGTATAGGACAGGGTCCCAATCAGCCCCAGCATTTT. Protein: CASSIGQGPNQPQHF.

This rearrangement joins TRBV3-1 (or the pseudogene TRBV3-2) to TRBJ1-5; no clear D. The germline gives CDR1 LGHDT, CDR2 YNNKEL (reference sequence). The CDR3 extends over 12 amino acids. Trimming cost V 3 bases and J 3 bases, with 3 bases left between them. Here the CDR3 DNA reads TGTGCCAGCAGCCAGGCCAATCAGCCCCAGCATTTT. Translation: CASSQANQPQHF.

This clone was seen only once. J is TRBJ1-1 and V is TRBV19; perhaps TRBD1 as D (6 bases). The CDR3 is 14 residues long. V dropped 7 bases and J dropped 0 bases, with 12 bases sitting between them. Germline values: CDR1 LNHDA, CDR2 SQIVND (reference sequence). The CDR3 bases are TGTGCCAGTATTCCTAGGGGGATGAACACTGAAGCTTTCTTT. Translated, it gives CASIPRGMNTEAFF.

The V call is TRBV4-1, the J call TRBJ1-1; D is undetermined. V gave up 3 bases and J gave up 1 base, with 12 bases separating them. Germline V lookup: CDR1 MGHRA, CDR2 YSYEKL. The CDR3 is 15 residues long. The CDR3 here is CASSHPGRGNTEAFF. The CDR3 coding sequence is TGCGCCAGCAGCCACCCCGGGCGGGGGAACACTGAAGCTTTCTTT.

The chain carries TRBV5-4 and TRBJ2-1, with 10 bases aligning to TRBD2. V shed 0 bases, J shed 4 bases, and the junction held 4 bases outside the gene matches. CDR1 and CDR2 (germline): SGHNT, YYREEE (reference sequence). This CDR3 region has 16 residues. Written as DNA, the CDR3 is TGTGCCAGCAGCTTGGCTCCTAGCGGGGGATACAATGAGCAGTTCTTC. Translating it yields CASSLAPSGGYNEQFF.

This rearrangement joins TRBV6-5 to TRBJ1-5; TRBD1 aligns across 7 bases. Losses at the gene ends were 2 bases for V and 7 bases for J; bases not matched to a gene: 5. CDR3 length: 14 residues. Germline loops: CDR1 MNHEY, CDR2 SVGAGI. In DNA, the CDR3 is TGTGCCAGCAGTTACGGGGCAGGGGGGCAGCCCCAGCATTTT. Amino acid sequence: CASSYGAGGQPQHF.

The gene calls are TRBV5-1 and TRBJ2-1, with 9 bases fitting TRBD2. This CDR3 contains 14 residues. Unmatched junction bases numbered 5, after V lost 0 bases and J lost 10 bases. CDR1 is SGHRS, CDR2 YFSETQ, per germline. This chain's CDR3 is CASSLVAGVREQFF. In nucleotides, the CDR3 is TGCGCCAGCAGCTTGGTAGCGGGGGTACGCGAGCAGTTCTTC. The full variable domain, in which reference TRBV5-1 and TRBJ2-1 provide the parts outside the CDR3, is KAGVTQTPRYLIKTRGQQVTLSCSPISGHRSVSWYQQTPGQGLQFLFEYFSETQRNKGNFPGRFSGRQFSNSRSEMNVSTLELGDSALYLCASSLVAGVREQFFGPGTRLTVL.

This clone was seen once. The V call is TRBV10-2, the J call TRBJ1-4; possibly TRBD1 for D (6 bases). The CDR3 has 15 residues. CDR1 and CDR2 from the germline V gene are WSHSY and SAAADI. Trimming removed 6 bases at V and 8 bases at J, with 19 bases between. DNA for the CDR3: TGCGCCAGCAGCGGGGGGGGGCGCTCCTCCGAAAAACTGTTTTTT. It yields the protein CASSGGGRSSEKLFF.

CDR3 DNA sequence: TGTGCCAGCAGCTGGTGGGCCCAAGGGGACTTCCAAGAGACCCAGTACTTC. It yields the protein CASSWWAQGDFQETQYF. The chain recombines TRBV5-8 with TRBJ2-5; perhaps TRBD2 as D (6 bases). The V gene's germline CDR1 is SGHTS and CDR2 YDEGEE. The CDR3 is 17 residues long. V was cut by 3 bases and J by 1 base, with 19 bases left in between.

The chain carries TRBV7-3 and TRBJ1-6; TRBD1 aligns across 7 bases. V was clipped by 5 bases and J by 7 bases; unmatched bases: 5. From germline, CDR1 is SGHTA and CDR2 FQGTGA. The CDR3 is 14 residues long. CDR3 nucleotides: TGTGCCAGCAGCCCGACAGGGATCAATTCACCCCTCCACTTT. This encodes CASSPTGINSPLHF. Looking up the rest from reference TRBV7-3 and TRBJ1-6 gives the full variable domain: GAGVSQTPSNKVTEKGKYVELRCDPISGHTALYWYRQSLGQGPEFLIYFQGTGAADDSGLPNDRFFAVRPEGSVSTLKIQRTERGDSAVYLCASSPTGINSPLHFGNGTRLTVT.